Shown below are 27 T cell receptor beta chains from a single sample sequenced in a study of T cell repertoires in cytomegalovirus infection. Their antigen targets remain unknown. TCRdb processed the reads anew with MiXCR; each CDR3 protein has one entry. The table includes 450,000 to 550,000 distinct CDR3 sequences, about 44% detected once. The source material was cultured PBMCs, sampled from culture after CMV antigen stimulation. The source of these receptors is a human donor in good health (CMV status not recorded). Some clones in this sample may be carry-over from other donors' samples.

This chain uses TRBV6-6 with TRBJ2-5, with D unclear. This CDR3 is built from 12 residues. V lost 11 bases to trimming and J lost 9 bases, with 19 bases between them. CDR1 and CDR2 (germline): MNHNY, SVGAGI (reference sequence). The CDR3 sequence is CARSLGPRPQYF. Here the CDR3 DNA reads TGTGCCCGATCGCTCGGGCCCAGGCCCCAGTACTTC.

The genes are TRBV7-9 and TRBJ2-2, with D tentatively TRBD1 (5 bases). V was shortened by 8 bases and J by 7 bases, with 14 bases between the two germline ends. Germline values: CDR1 SEHNR, CDR2 FQNEAQ (reference sequence). This CDR3 is built from 13 residues. The CDR3 reads CASARVVGGELFF. Here the CDR3 DNA reads TGTGCCAGCGCCAGGGTCGTCGGCGGGGAGCTGTTTTTT. The complete variable domain, with remaining parts taken from reference TRBV7-9 and TRBJ2-2, reads DTGVSQNPRHKITKRGQNVTFRCDPISEHNRLYWYRQTLGQGPEFLTYFQNEAQLEKSRLLSDRFSAERPKGSFSTLEIQRTEQGDSAMYLCASARVVGGELFFGEGSRLTVL.

The chain employs TRBV7-6 and TRBJ2-1; TRBD1 aligns across 7 bases. V dropped 7 bases and J dropped 7; count of bases not matched to a gene: 13. The CDR3 covers 15 residues. The germline CDR1 and CDR2 sequences are SGHVS and FNYEAQ. CDR3 region: CASIPTGTVSNEQFF. The CDR3 DNA is TGTGCCAGCATCCCCACCGGGACAGTTTCAAATGAGCAGTTCTTC. Full variable domain (rest looked up from reference TRBV7-6 and TRBJ2-1): GAGVSQSPRYKVTKRGQDVALRCDPISGHVSLYWYRQALGQGPEFLTYFNYEAQQDKSGLPNDRFSAERPEGSISTLTIQRTEQRDSAMYRCASIPTGTVSNEQFFGPGTRLTVL.

V is TRBV11-3 and J is TRBJ2-5; weak D call: TRBD1 (5 bases). The CDR3 runs to 14 residues. Germline loops: CDR1 SGHNT, CDR2 YENEEA. V dropped 1 base and J dropped 4 bases, with 10 bases sitting between them. Here the CDR3 reads CASSLGTQGETQYF. In nucleotides, the CDR3 is TGTGCCAGCAGCTTAGGGACGCAGGGAGAGACCCAGTACTTC.

In its sample, this clonotype was seen a few times. V gene TRBV11-2 combines with J gene TRBJ1-1; D remains unclear. V shed 3 bases and J shed 7 bases, with 9 bases lying between them. The CDR3 loop spans 12 amino acids. Germline CDR1 and CDR2: SGHAT and FQNNGV. The CDR3: CASSLDGLEAFF. CDR3 coding DNA: TGTGCCAGCAGCTTGGACGGACTTGAAGCTTTCTTT.

The chain carries TRBV7-2 and TRBJ2-7; 7 bases are a match to TRBD1. The CDR3 sequence is 15 residues long. V shed 1 base and J 3 bases; nucleotides not matched to a gene: 6. CDR1 is SGHTA and CDR2 is FQGNSA in the germline V gene. DNA of the CDR3: TGTGCCAGCAGCTTAGAGTCGTACAGGGGCTACGAGCAGTACTTC. It yields the protein CASSLESYRGYEQYF.

In this sample, this clonotype turned up a few times. The genes are TRBV12-3 or TRBV12-4 and TRBJ2-1, with 7 positions matching TRBD1. This CDR3 is built from 15 residues. The V and J ends lost 5 bases and 4 bases, in that order; junction bases with no gene match: 8. The CDR3 loop is CASSPRTGDYNEQFF. DNA for the CDR3: TGTGCCAGCAGTCCGCGGACAGGTGATTACAATGAGCAGTTCTTC.

This clonotype was recorded a few times. The chain carries TRBV19 and TRBJ2-2; D not certain. Between the trimmed V and J ends, which lost 3 bases and 3 bases, there was a span of 2 bases. The CDR3 is 12 residues long. Germline V gene data show CDR1 as LNHDA and CDR2 as SQIVND (reference sequence). The chain's CDR3 is CASSIHTGELFF. Here the CDR3 DNA reads TGTGCCAGTAGTATCCACACCGGGGAGCTGTTTTTT.

This chain uses TRBV7-8 with TRBJ2-7, with 9 bases fitting TRBD1. CDR3 size: 13 residues. Germline V CDR1 and CDR2: SGHVS, FQNEAQ. The J segment lost 4 bases and the V segment lost 5 bases, leaving 3 bases of the junction unmatched. In DNA form, the CDR3 reads TGTGCCAGCAGCGGACAGGGGCGGTACGAGCAGTACTTC. It yields the protein CASSGQGRYEQYF.

V and J are TRBV23-1 and TRBJ1-4, with D perhaps TRBD1 (6 bases). TRBV23-1 falls under the ORF class, with uncertain function. V was trimmed by 4 bases and J by 3 bases, leaving 12 bases between them. This CDR3 contains 15 residues. CDR3 in DNA: TGCGCCAGCAGTCGCTTCGACAGGTCTAATGAAAAACTGTTTTTT. Amino acids: CASSRFDRSNEKLFF.

This chain joins TRBV7-8 and TRBJ2-3, with a possible D match to TRBD1 (5 bases). Germline loops: CDR1 SGHVS, CDR2 FQNEAQ. Trimming shortened V by 1 base and J by 0 bases, and 11 bases separated the two germline ends. The CDR3 loop spans 16 amino acids. The CDR3 DNA sequence: TGTGCCAGCAGCTTAGGACAGTTACGTAGCACAGATACGCAGTATTTT. Translating it yields CASSLGQLRSTDTQYF.

V and J are TRBV3-1 and TRBJ1-2; D not resolved. This CDR3 comprises 13 residues. Trimming removed 5 bases at V and 3 bases at J, with 10 bases between. Germline V gives CDR1 LGHDT, CDR2 YNNKEL (reference sequence). CDR3: CASSRALDYGYTF. DNA for the CDR3: TGTGCCAGCAGCAGGGCGTTAGACTATGGCTACACCTTC.

J is TRBJ2-1 and V is TRBV19; 13 bases are a match to TRBD2. The CDR3 is 15 amino acids. Germline V gene data show CDR1 as LNHDA and CDR2 as SQIVND (reference sequence). Unmatched junction bases numbered 6, after V lost 6 bases and J lost 7 bases. CDR3 residues: CASSRSGLAGNEQFF. The CDR3 nucleotides read TGTGCCAGTAGCCGATCGGGACTAGCGGGAAATGAGCAGTTCTTC.

Only one count was recorded for this clonotype. The chain uses TRBV12-3 or TRBV12-4 and TRBJ2-7, with 8 bases fitting TRBD2. The CDR3 consists of 17 residues. The V gene end was trimmed by 5 bases and the J gene end by 6 bases; junction bases not matched to a gene: 18. This CDR3 is CASSPPAWSGSNVEQYF. The CDR3 coding sequence is TGTGCCAGCAGTCCGCCGGCGTGGAGCGGGAGCAATGTCGAGCAGTACTTC.

This clonotype was detected only a few times. The rearrangement joins TRBV7-8 to TRBJ2-3, with 7 bases matching TRBD1. The CDR3 runs 14 residues. V shed 5 bases, J shed 5 bases, and the junction held 7 bases outside the gene matches. Germline loops: CDR1 SGHVS, CDR2 FQNEAQ. This CDR3 is CASSPRRDRDTQYF. For the CDR3, the DNA is TGTGCCAGCAGCCCGAGAAGGGACAGAGATACGCAGTATTTT.

This sequence joins TRBV12-3 or TRBV12-4 and TRBJ2-3; D gene ambiguous. CDR3 length equals 14 residues. The V end was cut by 3 bases, the J end by 3 bases, with 10 bases between. For the CDR3, the DNA is TGTGCCAGCAGTTTTAATTCCCATACAGATACGCAGTATTTT. Amino acids: CASSFNSHTDTQYF.

This clonotype came up a few times. The chain employs TRBV5-6 and TRBJ1-1; TRBD1 is a possible D gene (6 bases). The germline V and J ends were trimmed by 2 bases and 11 bases, with 16 bases remaining between them. Looked up from germline, CDR1 is SGHDT and CDR2 is YYEEEE. The CDR3 is made up of 13 amino acids. The CDR3 region is CASSLYGGAAAFF. The CDR3 nucleotides read TGTGCCAGCAGCTTATATGGGGGCGCGGCCGCTTTCTTT.

The chain has TRBV6-5 and TRBJ1-1, with D uncertain. Germline values: CDR1 MNHEY, CDR2 SVGAGI. CDR3 size: 14 residues. V dropped 5 bases and J dropped 5 bases, with 15 bases sitting between them. In DNA, the CDR3 is TGTGCCAGCAGTCCCGCCGCCACCGGGACTGAAGCTTTCTTT. Amino acid sequence: CASSPAATGTEAFF.

This clonotype was seen more than once but under ten times. The chain combines TRBV4-2 with TRBJ2-5; D is uncertain. The V end was cut by 1 base, the J end by 3 bases, with 6 bases between. The CDR3 sequence is 13 residues long. CDR1 is LGHNA, CDR2 YNFKEQ, per germline. The CDR3 DNA reads TGTGCCAGCAGCCAAGTCGGCGAAGAGACCCAGTACTTC. It yields the protein CASSQVGEETQYF.

In its sample, this clonotype was seen a few times. This chain links TRBV7-2 with TRBJ2-7; 10 nucleotides match TRBD1. V gave up 1 base and J gave up 1 base; unmatched junction bases: 13. CDR1 is SGHTA and CDR2 is FQGNSA in the germline V gene. The CDR3 extends over 19 amino acids. CDR3 DNA sequence: TGTGCCAGCAGCTTAGTGGGGGGAACCGGGACAGGGGCTTCCTACGAGCAGTACTTC. It is translated as CASSLVGGTGTGASYEQYF.

This clonotype has only a few counts. This chain connects TRBV7-6 to TRBJ2-3, with D perhaps given as TRBD1 or TRBD2 (6 bases each). Germline V CDR1 and CDR2: SGHVS, FNYEAQ. The CDR3 has 14 residues. V lost 5 bases, J lost 1 base, and 10 bases lay in between. The CDR3: CASSQEGGTDTQYF. Written as DNA, the CDR3 is TGTGCCAGCAGCCAGGAGGGGGGCACAGATACGCAGTATTTT.

The chain links TRBV6-1 to TRBJ2-7; D may be TRBD1 (6 bases). CDR3 length equals 16 residues. Germline CDR1 is MNHNS and CDR2 is SASEGT. The V and J ends lost 3 bases and 0 bases respectively, with 15 bases between them. The chain's CDR3 is CASSESLDRFSYEQYF. The CDR3 nucleotides read TGTGCCAGCAGTGAGTCTTTGGACAGATTCTCCTACGAGCAGTACTTC.

This clonotype was recorded a few times. The genes are TRBV11-2 and TRBJ2-2; D is perhaps TRBD2 (6 bases). CDR1 and CDR2 (germline): SGHAT, FQNNGV. Trimming shortened V by 5 bases and J by 3 bases, and 16 bases separated the two germline ends. The length of the CDR3 is 16 residues. The CDR3 protein is CASSPRAGPDTGELFF. The CDR3 nucleotides read TGTGCCAGCAGCCCGCGTGCGGGGCCCGACACCGGGGAGCTGTTTTTT.

The CDR3, as DNA: TGTGCCAGCAGTTGGACCGGGACTAGCGGTCCAGCGGGAACCGGGGAGCTGTTTTTT. The encoded protein is CASSWTGTSGPAGTGELFF. This chain uses TRBV6-5 with TRBJ2-2, with 11 bases lining up with TRBD2. V was clipped by 4 bases and J by 5 bases; unmatched bases: 15. The CDR3 runs to 19 residues. Looked up from germline, CDR1 is MNHEY and CDR2 is SVGAGI.

This clonotype was observed once. The V call is TRBV11-2, the J call TRBJ2-5, with unresolved D. Trimming stripped 2 bases from V and 2 bases from J, with 12 bases between. The germline CDR1 and CDR2 sequences are SGHAT and FQNNGV. The CDR3 is made up of 15 amino acids. Here the CDR3 DNA reads TGTGCCAGCAGCTTACGCCCGAGTACACAAGAGACCCAGTACTTC. It yields the protein CASSLRPSTQETQYF.

The chain recombines TRBV6-1 with TRBJ2-1; TRBD1 aligns across 8 bases. Trimming took 4 bases from V and 3 from J; bases not matched to a gene: 8. Germline CDR1 and CDR2: MNHNS and SASEGT. The CDR3 spans 16 residues. This CDR3 is CASSVGGTGHYNEQFF. CDR3 nucleotides: TGTGCCAGCAGTGTAGGGGGGACAGGACACTACAATGAGCAGTTCTTC.

The genes are TRBV5-4 and TRBJ2-1; possibly TRBD1 for D (5 bases). In germline, CDR1 is SGHNT, CDR2 YYREEE (reference sequence). The germline V and J ends were trimmed by 6 bases and 4 bases, with 11 bases remaining between them. CDR3 size: 13 residues. This CDR3 is CASNSDSYNEQFF. The CDR3 DNA is TGTGCCAGCAACTCCGACAGTTACAATGAGCAGTTCTTC.